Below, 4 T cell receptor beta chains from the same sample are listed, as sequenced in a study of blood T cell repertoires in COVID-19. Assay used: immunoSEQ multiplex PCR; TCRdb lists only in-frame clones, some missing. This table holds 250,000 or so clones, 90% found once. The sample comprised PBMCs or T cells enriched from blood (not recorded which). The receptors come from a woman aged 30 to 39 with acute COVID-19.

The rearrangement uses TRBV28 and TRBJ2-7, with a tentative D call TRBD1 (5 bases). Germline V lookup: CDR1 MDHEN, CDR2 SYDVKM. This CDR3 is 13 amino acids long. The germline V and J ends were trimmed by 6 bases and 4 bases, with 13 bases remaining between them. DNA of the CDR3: TGTGCCAGCAGCGTAGTAGGGGTATACGAGCAGTACTTC. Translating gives CASSVVGVYEQYF.

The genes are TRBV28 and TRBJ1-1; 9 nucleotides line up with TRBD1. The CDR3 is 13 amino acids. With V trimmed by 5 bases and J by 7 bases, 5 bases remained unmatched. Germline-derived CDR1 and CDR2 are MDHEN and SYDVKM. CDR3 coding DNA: TGTGCCAGCAGTCTGGGGACAGGGTATGAAGCTTTCTTT. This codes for CASSLGTGYEAFF. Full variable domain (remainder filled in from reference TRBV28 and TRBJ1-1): DVKVTQSSRYLVKRTGEKVFLECVQDMDHENMFWYRQDPGLGLRLIYFSYDVKMKEKGDIPEGYSVSREKKERFSLILESASTNQTSMYLCASSLGTGYEAFFGQGTRLTVV.

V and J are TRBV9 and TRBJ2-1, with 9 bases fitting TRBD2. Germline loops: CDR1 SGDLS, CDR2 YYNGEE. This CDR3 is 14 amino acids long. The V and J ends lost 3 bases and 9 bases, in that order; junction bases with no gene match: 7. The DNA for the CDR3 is TGTGCCAGCAGCGAGGGACTAGCAATCGGTGAGCAGTTCTTC. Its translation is CASSEGLAIGEQFF.

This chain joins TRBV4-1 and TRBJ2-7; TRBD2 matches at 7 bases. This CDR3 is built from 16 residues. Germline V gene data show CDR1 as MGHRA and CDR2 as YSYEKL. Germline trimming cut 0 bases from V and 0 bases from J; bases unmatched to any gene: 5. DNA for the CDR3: TGCGCCAGCAGCCAAGATCGGGGGGAAAGCTCCTACGAGCAGTACTTC. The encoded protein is CASSQDRGESSYEQYF.